These 8 T cell receptor beta chains originate from one sample sequenced in a study of T cells in Graves' hyperthyroidism and ophthalmopathy. The source material, RNA transcripts, was used to amplify TCR beta CDR3 regions. HTBI primers were employed in a first-round RT-PCR of the TCR CDR3. TCRdb re-analysed the multiplex PCR reads in MiXCR, keeping a single row per CDR3 protein. The data show 200,000 to 300,000 distinct CDR3 sequences, roughly 22% seen once. Material: blood. These TCRs come from a woman aged 40 to 50 with Graves' ophthalmopathy.

This clonotype appeared many times. The rearrangement uses TRBV28 and TRBJ2-7; D might be TRBD1 (5 bases). Germline CDR1 and CDR2: MDHEN and SYDVKM. The CDR3 covers 14 residues. The germline V and J ends were trimmed by 6 bases and 2 bases, with 14 bases remaining between them. This chain's CDR3 is CASRILGETYEQYF. In DNA form, the CDR3 reads TGTGCCAGCAGAATTCTAGGGGAAACCTACGAGCAGTACTTC.

This clonotype was counted many times. The rearrangement uses TRBV12-3 or TRBV12-4 and TRBJ1-1; no reliable D call. The CDR3 is 13 residues long. V was trimmed by 1 base and J by 1 base, leaving 4 bases between them. The CDR3 nucleotides read TGTGCCAGCAGTTTAGGGGAGAACACTGAAGCTTTCTTT. The encoded protein is CASSLGENTEAFF.

This clonotype has ten or more counts. The J gene is TRBJ2-7, the V gene TRBV6-1; TRBD1 aligns across 8 bases. The CDR3 covers 16 residues. V shed 6 bases, J shed 2 bases, and the junction held 12 bases outside the gene matches. Germline-derived CDR1 and CDR2 are MNHNS and SASEGT. CDR3 protein: CASRGRTGGLTYEQYF. CDR3 sequence (DNA): TGTGCCAGCAGGGGGCGAACAGGGGGTCTAACCTACGAGCAGTACTTC.

This clonotype was seen a few times. CDR3 DNA: TGTGCCACCAGTGACCCGGACAGATTCCAAGAGACCCAGTACTTC. Protein sequence: CATSDPDRFQETQYF. The V call is TRBV24-1, the J call TRBJ2-5; TRBD1 might be the D (6 bases). The length of the CDR3 is 15 residues. The V end was cut by 4 bases, the J end by 1 base, with 12 bases between. Per germline, CDR1 KGHDR and CDR2 SFDVKD.

This clonotype was picked up many times. The chain uses TRBV6-5 and TRBJ2-5, with a tentative D call TRBD1 (8 bases). The CDR3 is made up of 17 amino acids. The V gene lost 0 bases and the J gene lost 5 bases, with 19 bases spanning the gap. The germline gives CDR1 MNHEY, CDR2 SVGAGI. This CDR3 reads CASSYSPPGGQDETQYF. The CDR3 DNA is TGTGCCAGCAGTTACTCCCCCCCGGGGGGACAGGACGAGACCCAGTACTTC.

This clonotype has ten or more counts. V gene TRBV20-1 combines with J gene TRBJ1-5; no clear D. CDR1 is DFQATT, CDR2 SNEGSKA, per germline (reference sequence). The length of the CDR3 is 12 residues. V lost 6 bases and J lost 4, with 10 bases in between. The CDR3 here is CSATDPNQPQHF. In nucleotides, the CDR3 is TGCAGTGCCACGGACCCGAATCAGCCCCAGCATTTT.

The chain uses TRBV6-5 and TRBJ1-1, with 9 bases matching TRBD1. CDR1 and CDR2 from the germline V gene are MNHEY and SVGAGI. The ends lost 0 bases at V and 6 bases at J; junction bases unmatched: 2. This CDR3 contains 14 residues. This CDR3 is CASSYSDRGPEAFF. For the CDR3, the DNA is TGTGCCAGCAGTTACTCGGACAGGGGTCCTGAAGCTTTCTTT.

This clonotype was seen many times. The chain couples TRBV28 to TRBJ2-6; D is undetermined. The germline V gene encodes CDR1 MDHEN and CDR2 SYDVKM. Trimming left V 5 bases short and J 0 bases short, with 11 bases between. This CDR3 is 16 amino acids long. The CDR3 DNA sequence: TGTGCCAGCAGTGAACCCAGCCGCTCTGGGGCCAACGTCCTGACTTTC. It encodes CASSEPSRSGANVLTF.